A selection of T cell receptor beta chains follows, all from one sample in a study of cytomegalovirus exposure and HLA in healthy donors. The table came from immunoSEQ multiplex PCR; TCRdb's copy has only in-frame clones and leaves some out. This sample's clone table lists about 40,000 clones. What was sequenced was PBMCs. Receptors originate from a woman in her 30s in good health and CMV-seronegative. The CDR3 runs from the conserved cysteine through the conserved F or W. Fields, in order: J gene, D gene, V gene, CDR3 DNA, CDR3 protein. The D gene is left open where the match is weak.

>TRBJ2-1|-|TRBV5-1
TGCGCCAGCAGCCCCTTTTTTAGCGGAAGCTCCTACAATGAGCAGTTCTTC
CASSPFFSGSSYNEQFF
>TRBJ2-7|TRBD1|TRBV5-1
TGCGCCAGCACACGCGGACAGGGGAATTACGAGCAGTACTTC
CASTRGQGNYEQYF
>TRBJ2-1|-|TRBV4-1
TGCGCCAGCAGCCAATCAGCGGTAGGGAGTATCGATGAGCAGTTCTTC
CASSQSAVGSIDEQFF
>TRBJ2-7|TRBD1|TRBV7-9
TGTGCCAGCAGCTTAGCGAAGGGACAGGGGATCTACGAGCAGTACTTC
CASSLAKGQGIYEQYF
>TRBJ1-1|-|TRBV7-3
TGTGCCAGCAGCTCGACACCCTGGGCCACTGAAGCTTTCTTT
CASSSTPWATEAFF
>TRBJ2-4|-|TRBV30
TGTGCCTGGAGTTTTATCCCGGGTTTCGGGAAAACATCAGTTCAGTACTTC
CAWSFIPGFGKTSVQYF
>TRBJ2-7|TRBD1|TRBV28
TGTGCCAGCAGTTTAGGGACAGGCAGCTACGAGCAGTACTTC
CASSLGTGSYEQYF
>TRBJ2-1|TRBD1|TRBV6-6
TGTGCCAGCAGTTACGGGGGACAGGGTTATGAGCAGTTCTTC
CASSYGGQGYEQFF
>TRBJ2-3|-|TRBV28
TGTGCCAGCAGTTTCGGAGGGCACACAGATACGCAGTATTTT
CASSFGGHTDTQYF
>TRBJ2-7|-|TRBV5-6
TGTGCCAGCAGCGAAAGAGGGAAGGCCCGCGACGAGCAGTACTTC
CASSERGKARDEQYF
>TRBJ2-3|TRBD1|TRBV19
TGTGCCAGTAGTGAAACCGGGACAGGGTACACAGATACGCAGTATTTT
CASSETGTGYTDTQYF
>TRBJ2-7|-|TRBV19
TGTGCCAGTAGTCCCCCGGTGGCGGGCGTCTACGAGCAGTACTTC
CASSPPVAGVYEQYF
>TRBJ2-5|TRBD2|TRBV7-9
TGTGCCAGCAGCTTAGGAGGTAGCGGGATGTCCCCGTACTTC
CASSLGGSGMSPYF
>TRBJ2-7|TRBD1|TRBV7-3
TGTGCCAGCAGCTTAACAGGGGGCGCGTTCGGCGAGCAGTACTTC
CASSLTGGAFGEQYF
>TRBJ2-7|TRBD2|TRBV6-5
TGTGCCAGCAGTTACTCTGCGGGAGCGGGCGAGCAGTACTTC
CASSYSAGAGEQYF
>TRBJ1-2|TRBD1|TRBV15
TGTGCCACCAGCAGAGATCGGACAGGGGGCGCATTGGTCTATGGCTACACCTTC
CATSRDRTGGALVYGYTF
>TRBJ1-5|TRBD1|TRBV7-9
TGTGCCAGCAGCCAAAGTTCCACAGGGGATCAGCCCCAGCATTTT
CASSQSSTGDQPQHF
>TRBJ2-1|TRBD2|TRBV30
TGTGCCTGTAAGCCCGGGACTAGCTATGAGCAGTTCTTC
CACKPGTSYEQFF
>TRBJ2-5|-|TRBV7-9
TGTGCCAGCAGCCTACTAGTTAGGGCGGAGACCCAGTACTTC
CASSLLVRAETQYF
>TRBJ2-7|TRBD2|TRBV6-1
TGTGCCAGCAGTGAAACGCTAGCGGCCTACGAGCAGTACTTC
CASSETLAAYEQYF
>TRBJ1-5|TRBD1|TRBV28
TGTGCCAGCAGTTTCGCGAGGGGGCTAGGTCAGCCCCAGCATTTT
CASSFARGLGQPQHF
>TRBJ2-7|-|TRBV30
TGTGCCTGGAGTGCCTCTGTCTACGAGCAGTACTTC
CAWSASVYEQYF
>TRBJ1-3|-|TRBV5-1
TGCGCCAGCAGCCCTGGACAGTCTGGAAACACCATATATTTT
CASSPGQSGNTIYF
>TRBJ2-5|-|TRBV4-2
TGTGCCAGCAGCCAAGGAAGCGGAATCCAAGAGACCCAGTACTTC
CASSQGSGIQETQYF
>TRBJ1-1|TRBD1|TRBV7-6
TGTGCCAGCAGCCGTGGACAGGAAATGAACACTGAAGCTTTCTTT
CASSRGQEMNTEAFF
>TRBJ2-7|-|TRBV29-1
TGCAGCGTTGGGGGGGAGCAAGGAGCCTACGAGCAGTACTTC
CSVGGEQGAYEQYF
>TRBJ2-3|TRBD2|TRBV4-1
TGCGCCAGCAGCCCCAGGGGACTAGCGGCAGATACGCAGTATTTT
CASSPRGLAADTQYF
>TRBJ1-2|-|TRBV15
TGTGCCACCAGCAGAGATTTTAGAGGGAAGCATGGCTACACCTTC
CATSRDFRGKHGYTF
>TRBJ2-3|TRBD2|TRBV18
TGTGCCAGTCAAAGCGGGACTAGCACAGATACGCAGTATTTT
CASQSGTSTDTQYF
>TRBJ1-2|-|TRBV28
TGTGCCAGCAGTGTCGGTGTACGGGCCGGGGGGGGCTACACCTTC
CASSVGVRAGGGYTF
>TRBJ2-1|TRBD2|TRBV11-2
TGTGCCAGCAGCGGAGGGACTAGCGGGATTAAGTTCTTC
CASSGGTSGIKFF
>TRBJ1-1|TRBD1|TRBV29-1
TGCAGCACCCGAATGACAGGGGTGAACACTGAAGCTTTCTTT
CSTRMTGVNTEAFF
>TRBJ2-7|-|TRBV25-1
TGTGCCAGCAGTGAAGGAACTACAACCGTCGGCGAGCAGTACTTC
CASSEGTTTVGEQYF
>TRBJ1-5|TRBD1|TRBV6-5
TGTGCCAGCAGTAGAGGACAGGGCTACAATCAGCCCCAGCATTTT
CASSRGQGYNQPQHF
>TRBJ2-5|TRBD2|TRBV6-6
TGTGCCAGCAGGGCTGTAACTAGCGGCCAAGAGACCCAGTACTTC
CASRAVTSGQETQYF
>TRBJ1-1|-|TRBV12-5
TGTGCTAGTGCCCAAGGGGATATAATGACTGAAGCTTTCTTT
CASAQGDIMTEAFF
>TRBJ1-4|TRBD1|TRBV4-2
TGTGCCAGCAGCCAAAGAGGGACAGGCCGGGAAAAACTGTTTTTT
CASSQRGTGREKLFF
>TRBJ2-7|-|TRBV4-3
TGCGCCAGCAGCCAAGATCGGGCAGGGGTCTACGAGCAGTACTTC
CASSQDRAGVYEQYF
>TRBJ1-5|-|TRBV6-1
TGTGCCAGCAGTGAATGGACACGTCCTAATCAGCCCCAGCATTTT
CASSEWTRPNQPQHF
>TRBJ2-7|-|TRBV30
TGTGCCTGGAGTGTAGAGGCCAGCGGCGCCGGGGGGCAGTACTTC
CAWSVEASGAGGQYF